One sample yielded the 13 T cell receptor beta chains listed below, sequenced in a study of CD8 T cells in Susac syndrome. Roughly 0.5 to 1 ug RNA was reverse transcribed with random hexamers. From the immunoSEQ multiplex PCR reads, TCRdb called clonotypes with MiXCR, one entry per CDR3 protein. Of about 180,000 distinct CDR3 sequences detected, approximately 93% appear once; the ten largest clones hold under 0.095%. The sequenced material came from CD4+ T cells from PBMCs. The receptors stem from a human donor with multiple sclerosis.

The V call is TRBV2, the J call TRBJ2-1; either TRBD1 or TRBD2 may fit D (5 bases each). The germline V gene has CDR1 SNHLY and CDR2 FYNNEI. Trimming took off 2 bases at V and 9 bases at J, with 17 bases between the two ends. The CDR3 extends over 15 amino acids. The CDR3 sequence is CASSEMGDPGGEQFF. In DNA, the CDR3 is TGTGCCAGCAGTGAAATGGGGGACCCTGGGGGTGAGCAGTTCTTC.

The chain couples TRBV2 to TRBJ1-5; 11 nucleotides match TRBD1. The CDR3 spans 14 residues. CDR1 and CDR2 from the germline V gene are SNHLY and FYNNEI. V lost 7 bases, J lost 7 bases, and 6 bases stayed unmatched. CDR3 DNA: TGTGCCAGCACCGGACAGGGGGCCTTCCAGCCCCAGCATTTT. This translates into CASTGQGAFQPQHF.

For this clonotype: One junction end does not reproduce the germline sequence, and a read error may be involved. The V call is TRBV4-3, the J call TRBJ1-5, with D perhaps matching TRBD1 (6 bases). This CDR3 contains 15 residues. The germline V gene encodes CDR1 LGHNA and CDR2 YSLEER. CDR3 sequence: CASSQEWGRNQPQHF. The CDR3 nucleotides are TGCGCCAGCAGCCAAGAATGGGGGCGCAACCAGCCCCAGCATTTT.

The rearrangement uses TRBV6-5 and TRBJ1-1, with 7 bases identical to TRBD1. The CDR3 runs 12 residues. The junction had 2 bases not matched to a gene; V was cut back by 9 bases and J by 1 base. Germline assignment: CDR1 MNHEY and CDR2 SVGAGI. The CDR3 bases are TGTGCCAGGAGACAGGGGAACACTGAAGCTTTCTTT. It specifies CARRQGNTEAFF.

This clonotype was observed a single time. The CDR3 DNA reads as TGCAGCGTTGTCTGGCAGGGGGACTACGAGCAGTACTTC. This translates into CSVVWQGDYEQYF. The chain uses TRBV29-1 and TRBJ2-7; TRBD1 agrees at 7 bases. V gave up 4 bases and J gave up 3 bases; unmatched junction bases: 6. CDR3 length: 13 residues. Germline V gene data show CDR1 as SQVTM and CDR2 as ANQGSEA.

The chain links TRBV12-3 or TRBV12-4 to TRBJ2-5; D is possibly TRBD2 (6 bases). V was shortened by 8 bases and J by 5 bases, with 21 bases between the two germline ends. The CDR3 spans 15 residues. The CDR3 protein is CASGPRDWGFETQYF. DNA of the CDR3: TGTGCCAGCGGACCCCGGGACTGGGGTTTCGAGACCCAGTACTTC.

The rearrangement uses TRBV6-1 and TRBJ2-1; TRBD2 matches 9 bases. The V and J ends lost 6 bases and 6 bases, in that order; junction bases with no gene match: 9. There are 15 residues in the CDR3. Germline assignment: CDR1 MNHNS and CDR2 SASEGT. CDR3 bases: TGTGCCAGCAGCTCCGGGACTAGCACCGGCAATGAGCAGTTCTTC. It codes for CASSSGTSTGNEQFF.

The chain couples TRBV20-1 to TRBJ2-1, with 8 bases lining up with TRBD2. This CDR3 has 12 amino acids. V was clipped by 4 bases and J by 10 bases; unmatched bases: 6. Germline assignment: CDR1 DFQATT and CDR2 SNEGSKA (reference sequence). DNA for the CDR3: TGCAGTGCTAAACGGACTAGCTGGGAGCAGTTCTTC. Encoded protein: CSAKRTSWEQFF.

V gene TRBV11-2 combines with J gene TRBJ2-5; 9 bases align to TRBD1. CDR1 is SGHAT and CDR2 is FQNNGV in the germline V gene. The CDR3 runs to 16 residues. V trimming: 5 bases; J trimming: 2 bases; junction bases outside the gene matches: 9. The CDR3 loop is CASSPYRGRRQETQYF. CDR3 DNA sequence: TGTGCCAGCAGCCCCTACAGGGGGCGTAGGCAAGAGACCCAGTACTTC. Full variable domain (missing parts from reference TRBV11-2 and TRBJ2-5): EAGVAQSPRYKIIEKRQSVAFWCNPISGHATLYWYQQILGQGPKLLIQFQNNGVVDDSQLPKDRFSAERLKGVDSTLKIQPAKLEDSAVYLCASSPYRGRRQETQYFGPGTRLLVL.

This sequence joins TRBV6-5 and TRBJ1-2; no definite D call. V dropped 6 bases and J dropped 7 bases, with 18 bases sitting between them. CDR3 size: 14 residues. Germline V lookup: CDR1 MNHEY, CDR2 SVGAGI. The chain's CDR3 is CASSPTPSGFGYTF. The CDR3 DNA follows: TGTGCCAGCAGCCCCACGCCCTCGGGATTTGGCTACACCTTC.

The sample holds one count of this clonotype. The gene calls are TRBV7-2 and TRBJ2-6, with D perhaps assigned TRBD1 or TRBD2 (5 bases each). The CDR3 consists of 16 residues. V lost 3 bases, J lost 1 base, and 10 bases lay in between. Germline CDR1 and CDR2: SGHTA and FQGNSA. CDR3 loop: CASSFFWGSGANVLTF. CDR3 sequence (DNA): TGTGCCAGCAGCTTTTTCTGGGGGTCTGGGGCCAACGTCCTGACTTTC.

This sequence joins TRBV20-1 and TRBJ1-2; D perhaps matches TRBD1 (5 bases). Trimming cost V 0 bases and J 4 bases, with 15 bases left between them. The CDR3 contains 15 residues. Germline V gene sequence: CDR1 DFQATT, CDR2 SNEGSKA (reference sequence). The CDR3 region has the DNA TGCAGTGCTAGAGATCCGGGACGGGGTGCCTATGGCTACACCTTC. It yields the protein CSARDPGRGAYGYTF.

This clonotype has only one observation. This chain joins TRBV2 and TRBJ2-1; D perhaps matches TRBD2 (6 bases). CDR1 and CDR2 (germline): SNHLY, FYNNEI. V was clipped by 4 bases and J by 3 bases, with 16 bases between them. CDR3 length equals 16 residues. CDR3 bases: TGTGCCAGCAGTGGCCCGGAGGGTGGGGGCTACAATGAGCAGTTCTTC. It is translated as CASSGPEGGGYNEQFF.